This is a list of T cell receptor beta chains from one sample in a study of cytomegalovirus exposure and HLA in healthy donors. Repertoires were generated with immunoSEQ multiplex PCR, while TCRdb's copy carries only in-frame clones and drops some. The table lists roughly 110,000 clones, 60% to 80% of them singletons, with 2% to 3% in the top ten. Sequenced sample: PBMCs. The receptors come from a middle-aged man in good health and CMV-seronegative. The CDR3 runs from the conserved cysteine through the conserved F or W.

TRBV5-4,TRBJ1-2,CASSFGGGYGYTF
TRBV2,TRBJ2-2,CASRPGGTNTGELFF
TRBV4-2,TRBJ1-5,CASSHGSSGLNQPQHF
TRBV6-5,TRBJ2-7,CASSRQGYEQYF
TRBV9,TRBJ2-1,CASSVSGGSYNEQFF
TRBV5-1,TRBJ2-6,CASGPQGSGANVLTF
TRBV10-2,TRBJ1-5,CASSEDSMGNQPQHF
TRBV6-6,TRBJ1-2,CASSQGNYGYTF
TRBV6-5,TRBJ2-3,CASSYGASTDTQYF
TRBV6-1,TRBJ1-3,CASITNRGPGDTIYF
TRBV7-8,TRBJ1-6,CASSPQGQGNSPLHF
TRBV5-1,TRBJ2-3,CASSLEGRETDTQYF
TRBV6-6,TRBJ2-5,CASSYSDRGNGETQYF
TRBV5-1,TRBJ2-3,CASSLEPGTDTQYF
TRBV4-2,TRBJ2-1,CASSASSARPGDNEQFF
TRBV5-1,TRBJ2-7,CASSLLDRGGEQYF
TRBV4-1,TRBJ2-7,CASSQVPDRTEQYF
TRBV18,TRBJ1-4,CASSPGQAGEKLFF
TRBV19,TRBJ1-3,CASTLNRGRVSGNTIYF
TRBV5-1,TRBJ1-2,CASSLEQGGSGYTF
TRBV28,TRBJ2-7,CASSGQIYEQYF
TRBV7-9,TRBJ1-1,CASSHRTAIEAFF
TRBV11-2,TRBJ2-7,CASSLRQGAGEQYF
TRBV5-1,TRBJ1-5,CASRDGQGSNQPQHF
TRBV9,TRBJ2-3,CASSDRSRLGTDTQYF
TRBV5-6,TRBJ1-5,CASSLGTGAQHF
TRBV9,TRBJ1-2,CASSVSDSFNYGYTF
TRBV29-1,TRBJ2-1,CSLTGQGVDEQFF
TRBV2,TRBJ2-7,CASSDNPDYPGQGAYEQCF
TRBV28,TRBJ1-2,CASSFKTGDLVYGYTF
TRBV10-3,TRBJ1-2,CAIRSPGGAGDGYTF
TRBV6-1,TRBJ1-2,CASIVDRDNYGYTF
TRBV7-2,TRBJ2-2,CASSLAPLAGYTGELFF
TRBV7-9,TRBJ1-2,CASSIEGVWVYGYTF
TRBV18,TRBJ1-4,CASSPQGNVEKLFF
TRBV15,TRBJ2-3,CATSRDRGPADTQYF
TRBV29-1,TRBJ1-2,CSALVGGNYGYTF
TRBV29-1,TRBJ1-1,CSAADRGTEAFF
TRBV4-1,TRBJ2-5,CASSQEEGQGARETQYF
TRBV5-4,TRBJ1-2,CASTLGGAANYGYTF
TRBV18,TRBJ1-2,CASSPSVSAEWSGYTF
TRBV28,TRBJ1-5,CASNVEFSNQPQHF
TRBV7-5,TRBJ1-5,CARSFLTSGSNQPQHF
TRBV5-1,TRBJ2-3,CASSLGSGIRTDTQYF
TRBV7-3,TRBJ2-2,CASSLAGGPGELFF
TRBV6-1,TRBJ2-7,CASRARQGLYEQYF
TRBV15,TRBJ2-5,CATSRPGGETQYF
TRBV29-1,TRBJ2-7,CSVDRGSGEQYF
TRBV5-1,TRBJ2-7,CASSTRTGAYEQYF
TRBV13,TRBJ2-2,CASSLDRAGNTGELFF